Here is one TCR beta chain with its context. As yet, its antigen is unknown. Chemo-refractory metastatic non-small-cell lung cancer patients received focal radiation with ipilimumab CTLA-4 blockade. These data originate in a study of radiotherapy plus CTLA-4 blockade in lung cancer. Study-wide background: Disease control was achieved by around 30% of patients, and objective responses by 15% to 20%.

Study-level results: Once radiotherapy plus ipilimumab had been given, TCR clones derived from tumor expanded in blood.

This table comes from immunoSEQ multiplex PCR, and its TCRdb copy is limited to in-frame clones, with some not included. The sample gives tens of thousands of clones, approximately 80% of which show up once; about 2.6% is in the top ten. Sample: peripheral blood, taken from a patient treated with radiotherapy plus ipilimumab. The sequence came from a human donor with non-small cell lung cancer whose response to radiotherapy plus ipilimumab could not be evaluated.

The CDR3 is CASSSRTAPNEKLFF. The CDR3 nucleotides read TGTGCCAGCAGCTCCCGGACAGCTCCTAATGAAAAACTGTTTTTT. The rearrangement links TRBV7-9 to TRBJ1-4, with a possible D match to TRBD1 (6 bases). CDR3 length: 15 residues. The germline V gene has CDR1 SEHNR and CDR2 FQNEAQ (reference sequence). V was pared by 4 bases and J by 3 bases, with 12 bases between.